This T cell receptor beta chain was identified during a study of coeliac disease (dated by TCRdb to between 2021 and 2023). Study-level background: Coeliac patients were categorised as having newly diagnosed active disease, refractory coeliac disease type I, or disease controlled by a gluten-free diet. Because high-resolution HLA typing was not available, biased TRBV7-2 usage was queried as a proof of principle. Next-generation sequencing of rearranged TRB and TRG CDR3 regions was applied to small intestinal lymphocyte fractions from coeliac and non-coeliac patients. The study was aimed at characterising TR repertoires of small intestinal T cells in active, refractory type I and gluten-free-diet-treated coeliac disease. A total of 30 or so patients were included in the full study, of whom some 22 had serologically confirmed coeliac disease and 8 were controls with non-small intestinal disorders. TRB sequencing worked for samples from just over 26 subjects, and these included around 25 paired bulk unsorted intraepithelial and lamina propria cell samples.

The germline V gene (reference sequence) specifies LNHDA as CDR1 and SQIVND as CDR2. V is reduced by 3 bases and J by 4 bases, leaving a spacing of 12 bases between them. Inclusive of the bounding cysteine and phenylalanine, the CDR3 is 14 residues long. Just the 42-base CDR3 DNA is kept, in frame starting at base 1. Libraries were constructed by the immunoSEQ multiplex PCR assay. Using reverse primers that targeted J gene segments together with forward primers that targeted V gene segments, the TR loci were amplified in a multiplexed PCR. Amplified CDR3 regions were sequenced on the Illumina HiSeq System. Under the source paper's analysis protocol: Closely related reads were merged with a nearest-neighbour algorithm so that PCR and sequencing errors were removed and data were collapsed into unique sequences. Two measures summarised the repertoires: clonality, and T cell density, defined as TR molecules per amount of genomic DNA input. Public TRs were defined as CDR3 amino acid sequences in at least 80% of unsorted samples, then tested for differential abundance between coeliac and control samples. Kruskal-Wallis tests followed by Dunn post-tests were used to test for differences in clonality and density between disease groups. TCRdb obtained this table from immuneACCESS and retained in-frame rearrangements with V and J assigned. These tables miss some clones; where compared with another copy, unresolved V genes account for less than half of the shortfall, and the remainder is unexplained. V, J and clone size are taken as reported in that table, and D and trimming were inferred from the DNA itself. Recorded for this sample are approximately 5,400 clones; 50% to 60% of them occurred a single time. The biggest ten clones account for around 6% of the sample.

Results and caveats for the whole study, not just this receptor: High-purity fractions were not obtained when intraepithelial cells were separated from lamina propria cells, so cross-contamination between compartments was possible. The approach was considered by the authors to be unsuitable for unbiased detection of gliadin-specific T cells, as gliadin-specific T cells are scarce and rarely shared between patients. For the most part, TRB repertoires were private, with most amino acid sequences found in only one sample, and V-gene usage showed no significant difference across disease groups. Active coeliac intraepithelial and lamina propria samples had lower TRB and TRG repertoire clonality than controls, suggesting that diverse T cells were recruited.

Worth noting for this clone: No antigen is known for it. Qualities for individual bases were not recorded, and no much larger clone is one base off.

Cells were frozen in aliquots of over 450,000 in DMSO/FBS in liquid nitrogen, and a single aliquot from each fraction was used for sequencing. All 30 or so patients in the study underwent endoscopy and small intestinal biopsy. Intraepithelial cells were released by stirring biopsies for one hour at 37°C in RPMI containing EGTA, MgCl2 and 1% FBS. Genomic DNA was extracted from frozen unsorted cell fractions using the Qiagen DNeasy blood extraction kit. The chain links TRBV19 with TRBJ1-2; confidence is insufficient to name the D gene. The sequence derives from a woman aged 30 to 39 with active celiac disease. Sequenced material: intraepithelial lymphocytes from the gut. The cell subset or site tag for this specimen amounts to: intraepithelial cell (IEC) fraction of small intestinal biopsy. The encoded CDR3 is CASSIAGFGYGYTF. The DNA reads as follows: TGTGCCAGTAGTATCGCGGGGTTTGGCTATGGCTACACCTTC.